This T cell receptor (beta chain) comes out of a study of CD8 T cells in ankylosing spondylitis. Study outcomes and limitations: Earlier reports found some motif variants in synovial fluid and blood in reactive arthritis.

This clonotype was counted a few times. Its antigen is still unknown. At one boundary the junction diverges from the germline segment, which might be a read error. By quantitative 5'-RACE with molecular barcodes, the TCR beta libraries were made. TCRdb re-called the 5' RACE reads through MiXCR, storing one row per CDR3 protein. The sample has 200,000 to 300,000 distinct CDR3 sequences, roughly 10% seen once; the top ten hold 5.5% to 8%. Germline-derived CDR1 and CDR2 are SGHTA and FQGNSA. The CDR3 has 17 residues. What was sequenced was blood, either unsorted or a sorted T cell fraction (not recorded which). The sequence derives from a male donor with ankylosing spondylitis or in good health (not recorded which). V usage is TRBV7-2 and J usage is TRBJ2-3, with 11 bases lining up with TRBD2. CDR3 DNA sequence: TGTGCCAGCAGCCTAGCTAGCGGGGGGTTGAGCACAGATACGCAGTATTTT. Translating gives CASSLASGGLSTDTQYF.